This T cell receptor beta chain was documented in a study of beta chain features in type 1 diabetes. Points from the study as a whole: Shorter TCRB CDR3s, moderately but significantly so, marked every one of the four CD4+ subsets in Type 1 diabetes patients.

The sequenced template was cDNA made from the entire isolated RNA. Profiled with immunoSEQ multiplex PCR; TCRdb holds only in-frame clones, not every one. This sample carries hundreds of thousands of clones, around an eighth of them seen once, and the ten largest clones take less than 0.04%. V lost 5 bases and J 0 bases, leaving 10 bases between the germline ends. Germline V gene data show CDR1 as SGHTA and CDR2 as FQGNSA. The CDR3 runs 14 residues. Points on this clone: Its antigen is unidentified. The same CDR3 is also encoded by other DNA sequences in this sample.

Sequencing was done on a sample of naive CD4+ T cells from blood. The TCR originated in a man aged 18 to 30 with type 1 diabetes. This chain joins TRBV7-2 and TRBJ1-1; D perhaps matches TRBD1 (6 bases). CDR3 in amino acids: CASSLAGVNTEAFF. The CDR3 DNA reads TGTGCCAGCAGCCTCGCAGGGGTGAACACTGAAGCTTTCTTT.